This T cell receptor (beta chain) was obtained from a study of blood T cell repertoires in COVID-19. Whole-study context: Italy, Spain and the United States were the sources of the convalescent and acute COVID-19 samples. Sources were T cells, B-cell-depleted T cells, or PBMCs; the material itself was cDNA or gDNA.

Source study methods: Reference gene primer amplification gave estimated nucleated cell counts. The table came from immunoSEQ multiplex PCR; TCRdb's copy has only in-frame clones and leaves some out. That table is the source of V, J and clone size, and D and trimming were worked out from the DNA. The sample shows 75,000 to 90,000 clones, 86% of them seen only once. This TCR was recovered from a man between 45 and 60 years old with active COVID-19. Sample: peripheral blood.

CDR3 in amino acids: CASSLQGAGNTEAFF. CDR3 in DNA: TGCGCCAGCAGCTTGCAGGGGGCGGGGAACACTGAAGCTTTCTTT. The chain combines TRBV5-1 with TRBJ1-1; TRBD1 matches 8 bases. V trimming: 1 base; J trimming: 1 base; junction bases outside the gene matches: 3. The length of the CDR3 is 15 residues. Germline CDR1 and CDR2: SGHRS and YFSETQ.